This TCR beta chain was recorded in a study of shared clonotypes between healthy human individuals. At a deep level, the assay was run. Each cell subset's genomic DNA was divided evenly among several immunoSEQ plates. Using immunoSEQ multiplex PCR, the repertoire was profiled, and TCRdb retains in-frame clones only, with some absent. Of hundreds of thousands of clones in the sample, 73% were seen once. The investigators split CD4+ cells into a CD45RA+ naive subset and a CD45RA-negative memory subset. CDR3 length: 15 amino acids. Germline lookup yields CDR1 SGDLS and CDR2 YYNGEE. Germline trimming cut 5 bases from V and 3 bases from J; bases unmatched to any gene: 6. In its sample, this clone was seen once.

V usage is TRBV9 and J usage is TRBJ2-3; 10 nucleotides align to TRBD2. This TCR was sampled from a woman aged 30 to 39 in good health. The sequenced sample consisted of memory CD4+ T cells sorted from blood. Subset given: CD45RA-negative fraction. The CDR3 DNA is TGTGCCAGCAGGGCTAGCGGGAGAAGGACAGATACGCAGTATTTT. Its translation: CASRASGRRTDTQYF.